The present TCR beta chain was sequenced within a study of neurological immune-mediated disorders. This clonotype came up many times. MiXCR was run by TCRdb on the 5' RACE reads, yielding one entry per CDR3 protein. The sample holds around 66,000 distinct CDR3 sequences, about 5% seen once. The CDR3 totals 18 residues. Trimming cost V 3 bases and J 2 bases; bases outside gene matches: 14. Looked up from germline, CDR1 is SGHRS and CDR2 is YFSETQ. The genes are TRBV5-1 and TRBJ2-4, with TRBD1 matching over 7 bases. The sequence was obtained from a woman aged 70-85 years with multiple sclerosis. Sequenced sample: PBMCs. As DNA, the CDR3 is TGCGCCAGCAGCTCAGATTACAGGGGAGTGAAGACCAAAAACATTCAGTACTTC. Its translation is CASSSDYRGVKTKNIQYF.